The 32 T cell receptor beta chains below come from one sample, sequenced in a study of cytomegalovirus exposure and HLA in healthy donors. The PCR employed 60 Vbeta primers together with 13 Jbeta primers. TCRdb's table, derived via immunoSEQ multiplex PCR, lists solely in-frame clones and lacks some. The sample holds around 140,000 clones, about 73% seen once. Specimen: PBMCs. All receptors come from a woman aged 55-69 years in good health and CMV-seropositive.

This rearrangement joins TRBV5-1 to TRBJ1-1, with D possibly matching TRBD1 (5 bases). The germline CDR1 and CDR2 sequences are SGHRS and YFSETQ. The CDR3 totals 15 residues. Deletions cut 4 bases from V and 0 bases from J, with 13 bases between. The CDR3 sequence is CASSLQDSMNTEAFF. DNA of the CDR3: TGCGCCAGCAGCCTACAGGATTCTATGAACACTGAAGCTTTCTTT.

V and J are TRBV4-2 and TRBJ1-4; D gene ambiguous. V dropped 4 bases and J dropped 4 bases, with 10 bases sitting between them. The CDR3 runs to 14 residues. Germline-derived CDR1 and CDR2 are LGHNA and YNFKEQ. The CDR3 protein is CASSPPAGNEKLFF. The CDR3 DNA reads as TGTGCCAGCAGCCCCCCGGCGGGTAATGAAAAACTGTTTTTT.

This clone was picked up one time. This chain joins TRBV7-9 and TRBJ2-1, with TRBD1 identical over 7 bases. The CDR3 covers 15 residues. CDR1 is SEHNR, CDR2 FQNEAQ, per germline (reference sequence). The V and J ends lost 5 bases and 8 bases, in that order; junction bases with no gene match: 12. The DNA for the CDR3 is TGTGCCAGCAGCCTCGGGGACAGATGGTGGGATGAGCAGTTCTTC. Its translation: CASSLGDRWWDEQFF.

The chain recombines TRBV9 with TRBJ2-1; 12 bases align to TRBD2. V shed 0 bases, J shed 8 bases, and the junction held 3 bases outside the gene matches. CDR3 size: 15 residues. Germline CDR1 SGDLS, CDR2 YYNGEE. The CDR3 DNA is TGTGCCAGCAGCGTAGAGTCTAGCGGGAGGGATGAGCAGTTCTTC. Amino acids: CASSVESSGRDEQFF. The complete variable domain, with remaining parts taken from reference TRBV9 and TRBJ2-1, reads DSGVTQTPKHLITATGQRVTLRCSPRSGDLSVYWYQQSLDQGLQFLIQYYNGEERAKGNILERFSAQQFPDLHSELNLSSLELGDSALYFCASSVESSGRDEQFFGPGTRLTVL.

This clone occurred a few times. The V gene is TRBV5-6, the J gene TRBJ2-3, with 7 bases fitting TRBD1. This CDR3 is 15 amino acids long. Unmatched junction bases numbered 6, after V lost 4 bases and J lost 1 base. CDR1 is SGHDT, CDR2 YYEEEE, per germline. The CDR3 coding sequence is TGTGCCAGCAGCCCAACAGGGGCCCGCACAGATACGCAGTATTTT. Translating it yields CASSPTGARTDTQYF.

The chain recombines TRBV5-1 with TRBJ2-1; 10 bases are shared with TRBD2. Germline V gene lookup returns CDR1 SGHRS and CDR2 YFSETQ. Germline trimming cut 1 base from V and 4 bases from J; bases unmatched to any gene: 2. CDR3 length: 15 amino acids. CDR3 sequence reads: CASSLSSGRYNEQFF. CDR3 coding DNA: TGCGCCAGCAGCTTGTCTAGCGGGAGATACAATGAGCAGTTCTTC.

The rearrangement links TRBV19 to TRBJ1-4, with D possibly being TRBD1 (5 bases). Trimming shortened V by 0 bases and J by 0 bases, and 11 bases separated the two germline ends. The CDR3 contains 17 residues. The germline gives CDR1 LNHDA, CDR2 SQIVND (reference sequence). CDR3 sequence (DNA): TGTGCCAGTAGTATAGATCGAACAGGCTCAACTAATGAAAAACTGTTTTTT. Encoded protein: CASSIDRTGSTNEKLFF.

This clone was seen a few times. This chain links TRBV5-1 with TRBJ1-1; TRBD1 matches at 7 bases. The germline gives CDR1 SGHRS, CDR2 YFSETQ. This CDR3 is built from 13 residues. Trimming removed 4 bases from V and 6 bases from J; junction bases left unmatched: 6. The CDR3 DNA is TGCGCCAGCAGCGTTGGACAGGACGCTGAAGCTTTCTTT. Its protein is CASSVGQDAEAFF.

The chain uses TRBV28 and TRBJ2-7, with D uncertain. This CDR3 is 13 amino acids long. V was shortened by 7 bases and J by 4 bases, with 14 bases between the two germline ends. The germline V gene has CDR1 MDHEN and CDR2 SYDVKM. The CDR3 reads CASTFRENYEQYF. The CDR3 region has the DNA TGTGCCAGCACCTTTCGAGAGAATTACGAGCAGTACTTC.

In its sample, this clone was seen a few times. The chain has TRBV5-3 and TRBJ2-1, with 9 bases identical to TRBD1. TRBV5-3 is identified as an open reading frame with a role that is uncertain. The V segment lost 0 bases and the J segment 4 bases; nucleotides outside the gene matches: 14. CDR3 length: 19 amino acids. The chain's CDR3 is CARSLGTGAFVLPYNEQFF. The CDR3 nucleotides are TGTGCCAGAAGCTTGGGGACAGGGGCATTTGTTTTACCTTACAATGAGCAGTTCTTC.

The J gene is TRBJ2-7, the V gene TRBV9; 8 bases line up with TRBD1. The CDR3 contains 13 residues. Germline V gene data show CDR1 as SGDLS and CDR2 as YYNGEE. The J segment lost 7 bases and the V segment lost 3 bases, leaving 6 bases of the junction unmatched. CDR3 protein: CASSASQGGEQYF. The CDR3 nucleotides read TGTGCCAGCAGCGCGTCACAGGGGGGAGAGCAGTACTTC.

This chain uses TRBV28 with TRBJ1-5; D call uncertain. Trimming left V 8 bases short and J 6 bases short, with 14 bases between. Per germline, CDR1 MDHEN and CDR2 SYDVKM. The CDR3 covers 13 residues. The CDR3: CASGAGAGQPQHF. In DNA form, the CDR3 reads TGTGCCAGCGGCGCCGGCGCGGGTCAGCCCCAGCATTTT.

This clone was counted between two and nine times. The chain uses TRBV5-1 and TRBJ2-1; D may be TRBD1 (6 bases). V lost 2 bases, J lost 7 bases, and 10 bases lay in between. From germline, CDR1 is SGHRS and CDR2 YFSETQ. CDR3 length: 13 amino acids. The CDR3 DNA sequence: TGCGCCAGCAGCTTAAGGACAGAGAATGAGCAGTTCTTC. This sequence encodes CASSLRTENEQFF.

This chain uses TRBV19 with TRBJ2-7; 9 nucleotides match TRBD1. Germline lookup yields CDR1 LNHDA and CDR2 SQIVND (reference sequence). The CDR3 extends over 14 amino acids. V lost 9 bases, J lost 1 base, and 7 bases stayed unmatched. The CDR3 nucleotides are TGTGCCAGCTCCGGGACAGGGACTTCCTACGAGCAGTACTTC. It specifies CASSGTGTSYEQYF.

The chain carries TRBV6-6 and TRBJ2-2; 11 nucleotides match TRBD1. J was trimmed by 4 bases and V by 6 bases; bases with no gene match: 7. The CDR3 sequence is 16 residues long. In germline, CDR1 is MNHNY, CDR2 SVGAGI (reference sequence). The DNA for the CDR3 is TGTGCCAGCAGGACGGACAGGGGGCAGGGCACCGGGGAGCTGTTTTTT. Its protein is CASRTDRGQGTGELFF.

The rearrangement links TRBV6-5 to TRBJ1-2; 9 bases map to TRBD1. Germline-derived CDR1 and CDR2 are MNHEY and SVGAGI. V was clipped by 0 bases and J by 7 bases; unmatched bases: 3. This CDR3 has 14 amino acids. CDR3 coding DNA: TGTGCCAGCAGTTACTCGACGGACAGGGGTGGCTACACCTTC. Residues: CASSYSTDRGGYTF.

In its sample, this clone was seen a few times. The chain recombines TRBV6-7 with TRBJ2-2, with D unclear. TRBV6-7 falls under the ORF class, with uncertain function. The CDR3 consists of 12 residues. Trimming removed 4 bases from V and 7 bases from J, with 7 bases in between. CDR3 region: CASSSGDGELFF. CDR3 nucleotide sequence: TGTGCCAGCAGTTCTGGAGACGGGGAGCTGTTTTTT.

The chain has TRBV19 and TRBJ1-2; 7 positions agree with TRBD1. CDR3 length: 16 residues. The germline CDR1 and CDR2 sequences are LNHDA and SQIVND (reference sequence). V gave up 3 bases and J gave up 2 bases; unmatched junction bases: 9. This CDR3 reads CASSISPGTANYGYTF. CDR3 coding DNA: TGTGCCAGTAGTATCTCCCCCGGGACAGCCAACTATGGCTACACCTTC.

V and J are TRBV12-5 and TRBJ1-1, with unresolved D. This CDR3 is 13 amino acids long. The V gene lost 6 bases and the J gene lost 4 bases, with 12 bases spanning the gap. The germline gives CDR1 LGHNT, CDR2 FRNRAP. The chain's CDR3 is CASGSGWATEAFF. The CDR3 DNA sequence: TGTGCTAGTGGCTCTGGATGGGCCACTGAAGCTTTCTTT. Using reference TRBV12-5 and TRBJ1-1 for the parts outside the CDR3, the full variable domain is DARVTQTPRHKVTEMGQEVTMRCQPILGHNTVFWYRQTMMQGLELLAYFRNRAPLDDSGMPKDRFSAEMPDATLATLKIQPSEPRDSAVYFCASGSGWATEAFFGQGTRLTVV.

This chain uses TRBV7-9 with TRBJ1-1; tentative D call: TRBD1 (5 bases). Germline CDR1 SEHNR, CDR2 FQNEAQ (reference sequence). This CDR3 has 12 amino acids. The V and J ends lost 7 bases and 4 bases respectively, with 10 bases between them. CDR3 residues: CASIRVGTEAFF. In DNA, the CDR3 is TGTGCCAGCATCAGGGTTGGCACTGAAGCTTTCTTT. The full variable domain, with the rest looked up from reference TRBV7-9 and TRBJ1-1, is DTGVSQNPRHKITKRGQNVTFRCDPISEHNRLYWYRQTLGQGPEFLTYFQNEAQLEKSRLLSDRFSAERPKGSFSTLEIQRTEQGDSAMYLCASIRVGTEAFFGQGTRLTVV.

The genes are TRBV5-4 and TRBJ2-7, with D maybe TRBD2 (6 bases). Trimming shortened V by 4 bases and J by 4 bases, and 15 bases separated the two germline ends. The CDR3 consists of 14 residues. Per germline, CDR1 SGHNT and CDR2 YYREEE (reference sequence). In DNA, the CDR3 is TGTGCCAGCAGCGGCCGGGACGGGGGATACGAGCAGTACTTC. Amino acids: CASSGRDGGYEQYF.

The chain links TRBV5-1 to TRBJ2-7; D might be TRBD2 (5 bases). There are 13 residues in the CDR3. The V end was cut by 3 bases, the J end by 4 bases, with 11 bases between. Germline V gene data show CDR1 as SGHRS and CDR2 as YFSETQ. CDR3 in amino acids: CASSYEGPYEQYF. Here the CDR3 DNA reads TGCGCCAGCAGCTATGAGGGCCCGTACGAGCAGTACTTC.

The chain carries TRBV11-2 and TRBJ2-1; 7 nucleotides line up with TRBD1. With 6 bases clipped from V and 6 bases from J, the junction kept 14 bases outside the gene matches. The CDR3 runs 16 residues. Germline CDR1 reads SGHAT; CDR2 reads FQNNGV. The chain's CDR3 is CASRRGAGGKINEQFF. CDR3 nucleotide sequence: TGTGCCAGCAGAAGAGGGGCAGGGGGTAAAATCAATGAGCAGTTCTTC.

V and J are TRBV28 and TRBJ1-4; 8 bases align to TRBD1. The germline gives CDR1 MDHEN, CDR2 SYDVKM. The CDR3 is 15 residues long. The V segment lost 7 bases and the J segment 0 bases; nucleotides outside the gene matches: 4. CDR3 sequence reads: CASKGQASTNEKLFF. The CDR3 bases are TGTGCCAGCAAGGGACAGGCCTCAACTAATGAAAAACTGTTTTTT.

The CDR3 bases are TGTGCCAGCAGTGCCGACAGGGGGGTAGGGACTGAAGCTTTCTTT. Encoded protein: CASSADRGVGTEAFF. This rearrangement joins TRBV27 to TRBJ1-1, with 9 positions matching TRBD1. CDR3 size: 15 residues. The junction had 9 bases not matched to a gene; V was cut back by 5 bases and J by 5 bases. The germline CDR1 and CDR2 sequences are MNHEY and SMNVEV (reference sequence).

The rearrangement uses TRBV28 and TRBJ1-5; D remains unclear. The germline V gene encodes CDR1 MDHEN and CDR2 SYDVKM. V lost 6 bases and J lost 2, with 11 bases in between. The CDR3 has 14 residues. The CDR3 sequence: CASSRQAGNQPQHF. CDR3 nucleotide sequence: TGTGCCAGCAGCCGGCAGGCCGGCAATCAGCCCCAGCATTTT.

CDR3 bases: TGTGCCAGCAGTTACCTTTATAGCGGGATACCCTACGAGCAGTACTTC. Translating gives CASSYLYSGIPYEQYF. The J gene is TRBJ2-7, the V gene TRBV6-5; 8 positions agree with TRBD2. The CDR3 is made up of 16 amino acids. Per the germline V gene, CDR1 is MNHEY and CDR2 is SVGAGI. Trimming cost V 2 bases and J 2 bases; bases outside gene matches: 8.

The rearrangement uses TRBV4-1 and TRBJ2-7; a weak D match, TRBD2 (5 bases). Per the germline V gene, CDR1 is MGHRA and CDR2 is YSYEKL. This CDR3 is built from 16 residues. Trimming stripped 4 bases from V and 4 bases from J, with 20 bases between. CDR3 protein: CASSPQAAILGYEQYF. CDR3 sequence (DNA): TGCGCCAGCAGCCCCCAAGCGGCGATCTTAGGATACGAGCAGTACTTC.

This sequence joins TRBV5-4 and TRBJ2-7; 10 bases match TRBD1. This CDR3 spans 15 amino acids. Germline loops: CDR1 SGHNT, CDR2 YYREEE (reference sequence). V lost 3 bases, J lost 3 bases, and 6 bases stayed unmatched. CDR3 sequence reads: CASSSRDRGDYEQYF. Written as DNA, the CDR3 is TGTGCCAGCAGCTCCCGGGACAGGGGAGACTACGAGCAGTACTTC.

The table lists this clone with a few counts. The chain has TRBV30 and TRBJ1-2, with D uncertain. With 7 bases removed from V and 6 bases from J, the gap between germline ends came to 6 bases. This CDR3 comprises 9 residues. CDR1 is GTSNPN, CDR2 SVGIG, per germline (reference sequence). For the CDR3, the DNA is TGTGCCTCCGGGGATGGCTACACCTTC. Its protein product is CASGDGYTF.

The gene calls are TRBV7-9 and TRBJ1-6; D might be TRBD1 (6 bases). The V end lost 5 bases, the J end lost 4 bases, and 15 bases lay between the germline ends. CDR1 and CDR2 (germline): SEHNR, FQNEAQ (reference sequence). This CDR3 comprises 16 residues. CDR3 amino acids: CASSHPPGQYNSPLHF. CDR3 DNA sequence: TGTGCCAGCAGCCACCCACCGGGACAATATAATTCACCCCTCCACTTT.

This clone has just a few counts. This chain connects TRBV18 to TRBJ2-7; 7 nucleotides match TRBD1. The V segment lost 6 bases and the J segment 4 bases; nucleotides outside the gene matches: 9. CDR3 length: 14 amino acids. CDR1 is KGHSH, CDR2 LQKENI, per germline. CDR3 sequence (DNA): TGTGCCAGCTCGCAACAGGGGTCGCAGTACGAGCAGTACTTC. Translated, it gives CASSQQGSQYEQYF. Filled out from reference TRBV18 and TRBJ2-7, the complete variable domain reads NAGVMQNPRHLVRRRGQEARLRCSPMKGHSHVYWYRQLPEEGLKFMVYLQKENIIDESGMPKERFSAEFPKEGPSILRIQQVVRGDSAAYFCASSQQGSQYEQYFGPGTRLTVT.